This entry lists 3 T cell receptor beta chains sequenced from one sample in a study of cytomegalovirus exposure and HLA in healthy donors. The PCR made use of 60 Vbeta and 13 Jbeta primers. Assay: immunoSEQ multiplex PCR; the TCRdb copy retains only in-frame clones and omits some. The sample includes about 140,000 clones, approximately 83% of them seen just once. The sequenced sample was PBMCs. The receptors here all came from a man aged 35-49 years in good health and CMV-seropositive.

The chain combines TRBV5-1 with TRBJ1-1; 9 nucleotides match TRBD1. The length of the CDR3 is 15 residues. Germline trimming cut 3 bases from V and 1 base from J; bases unmatched to any gene: 4. In germline, CDR1 is SGHRS, CDR2 YFSETQ. CDR3 DNA sequence: TGCGCCAGCAGCTCGCCGGGACAGGGGAACACTGAAGCTTTCTTT. This translates into CASSSPGQGNTEAFF.

This clone was counted between two and nine times. This rearrangement joins TRBV6-5 to TRBJ2-1; possible D gene TRBD1, 6 bases. Trimming stripped 11 bases from V and 3 bases from J, with 14 bases between. This CDR3 comprises 13 residues. Germline CDR1 MNHEY, CDR2 SVGAGI. CDR3 in DNA: TGTGCCGCCGGGACATCCCACTACAATGAGCAGTTCTTC. Its protein product is CAAGTSHYNEQFF.

The genes are TRBV7-9 and TRBJ1-2, with D perhaps matching TRBD1 (5 bases). The CDR3 totals 14 residues. From germline, CDR1 is SEHNR and CDR2 FQNEAQ (reference sequence). Trimming took 2 bases from V and 6 from J, leaving 13 bases between them. CDR3 loop: CASSLRAGMDGYTF. The DNA of the CDR3 is TGTGCCAGCAGCTTAAGGGCAGGGATGGATGGCTACACCTTC.